This T cell receptor beta chain was documented in a study of T cell repertoires in cytomegalovirus infection. To note about this clonotype: Its antigen remains unidentified.

TCRdb ran MiXCR on the reads and lists one entry per CDR3 protein. The data contain about 740,000 distinct CDR3 sequences, about 33% of them seen just once; the ten biggest clones take up roughly 18%. V dropped 5 bases and J dropped 5 bases, with 9 bases sitting between them. Germline CDR1 is SGHAT and CDR2 is FQNNGV. This CDR3 is 12 amino acids long. V gene TRBV11-2 combines with J gene TRBJ1-1; no reliable D call. This TCR was sampled from a human donor in good health (CMV status not recorded). Some clones in this sample may be carry-over from other donors' samples. The sequencing here drew on cultured PBMCs, taken from culture after CMV antigen stimulation. DNA for the CDR3: TGTGCCAGCAGCCGGGGTAGGACTGAAGCTTTCTTT. Translating it yields CASSRGRTEAFF.